These 30 T cell receptor beta chains were all obtained from the same sample, sequenced in a study of shared clonotypes between healthy human individuals. Repertoires were generated with immunoSEQ multiplex PCR, while TCRdb's copy carries only in-frame clones and drops some. The table shows 900,000 to 1,200,000 clones, with around 82% occurring only once. Sequences were obtained from memory CD4+ T cells from PBMCs. The subset was: CD45RA-negative fraction. The receptor set was obtained from a young man in good health. Some clones in this sample may be carry-over from other donors' samples.

V is TRBV28 and J is TRBJ1-4; D is unclear. Germline V lookup: CDR1 MDHEN, CDR2 SYDVKM. Trimming left V 6 bases short and J 8 bases short, with 10 bases between. The CDR3 contains 12 residues. CDR3 protein: CASRAGREKLFF. CDR3 nucleotides: TGTGCCAGCAGGGCGGGCAGGGAAAAACTGTTTTTT.

CDR3 amino acids: CASSQVFVKNTEAFF. CDR3 bases: TGCGCCAGCAGCCAAGTTTTCGTAAAGAACACTGAAGCTTTCTTT. The chain joins TRBV4-1 to TRBJ1-1; D is unresolved. The V and J ends lost 1 base and 1 base respectively, with 10 bases between them. The CDR3 runs 15 residues. Germline values: CDR1 MGHRA, CDR2 YSYEKL.

In DNA, the CDR3 is TGTGCCAGCAGCGAGAGACTAGCGGGAAGGAATGAGCAGTTCTTC. Its translation is CASSERLAGRNEQFF. V is TRBV7-9 and J is TRBJ2-1; TRBD2 aligns across 11 bases. Germline V gene lookup returns CDR1 SEHNR and CDR2 FQNEAQ (reference sequence). J gave up 7 bases and V 5 bases, and 7 bases lay outside the gene matches. CDR3 length equals 15 residues.

This clone was recorded only once. The same CDR3 arises from other DNA sequences in this sample as well. The CDR3 loop is CASSPLAATNEKLFF. The CDR3 bases are TGTGCCAGCTCACCCCTGGCGGCCACTAATGAAAAACTGTTTTTT. V usage is TRBV18 and J usage is TRBJ1-4, with D uncertain. Germline-derived CDR1 and CDR2 are KGHSH and LQKENI. Trimming shortened V by 3 bases and J by 2 bases, and 10 bases separated the two germline ends. The CDR3 is made up of 15 amino acids.

This chain joins TRBV14 and TRBJ1-3, with D uncertain. This CDR3 contains 17 residues. Germline lookup yields CDR1 SGHDN and CDR2 FVKESK. V was trimmed by 6 bases and J by 4 bases, leaving 22 bases between them. The CDR3 sequence is CASRPTFTAINGNTIYF. The CDR3 DNA reads TGTGCCAGCAGGCCGACTTTTACAGCCATTAACGGAAACACCATATATTTT.

The V call is TRBV19, the J call TRBJ1-1, with unresolved D. The V gene lost 6 bases and the J gene lost 11 bases, with 10 bases spanning the gap. The CDR3 extends over 10 amino acids. Germline V gives CDR1 LNHDA, CDR2 SQIVND (reference sequence). The CDR3 spells CASSRPPAFF. DNA of the CDR3: TGTGCCAGTAGCAGACCTCCCGCTTTCTTT.

The chain couples TRBV7-9 to TRBJ2-4; 9 bases fit TRBD2. Trimming at V came to 0 bases and at J to 8 bases, leaving 2 bases not matched to a gene. Per germline, CDR1 SEHNR and CDR2 FQNEAQ (reference sequence). CDR3 length: 14 amino acids. As DNA, the CDR3 is TGTGCCAGCAGCTTAGCGCGGGAGGGGGACATTCAGTACTTC. Protein product: CASSLAREGDIQYF.

This chain connects TRBV10-2 to TRBJ1-1; D is ambiguous. Germline-derived CDR1 and CDR2 are WSHSY and SAAADI. The germline V and J ends were trimmed by 5 bases and 1 base, with 11 bases remaining between them. This CDR3 contains 14 residues. CDR3 protein: CASSIRVPNTEAFF. The CDR3 bases are TGCGCCAGCAGTATCCGCGTCCCGAACACTGAAGCTTTCTTT.

The V call is TRBV29-1, the J call TRBJ2-1; D is ambiguous. Trimming removed 7 bases at V and 2 bases at J, with 12 bases between. The length of the CDR3 is 13 residues. The V gene's germline CDR1 is SQVTM and CDR2 ANQGSEA. The CDR3, as DNA: TGCAGCGCCCGCCCGAGAACCTACAATGAGCAGTTCTTC. Encoded protein: CSARPRTYNEQFF.

Here the CDR3 reads CASSAGLNNYGYTF. CDR3 sequence (DNA): TGTGCCAGCAGCGCCGGACTGAATAACTATGGCTACACCTTC. The chain recombines TRBV9 with TRBJ1-2, with unresolved D. Germline lookup yields CDR1 SGDLS and CDR2 YYNGEE. This CDR3 has 14 amino acids. Trimming took off 3 bases at V and 1 base at J, with 10 bases between the two ends.

The chain couples TRBV11-2 to TRBJ2-7; maybe TRBD1 (6 bases). Germline assignment: CDR1 SGHAT and CDR2 FQNNGV. This CDR3 contains 15 residues. Trimming removed 6 bases from V and 3 bases from J, with 18 bases in between. Written as DNA, the CDR3 is TGTGCCAGCAGGGTCATTGGGGGCCGGGGCTACGAGCAGTACTTC. As protein: CASRVIGGRGYEQYF.

The table lists this clone with a few counts. The rearrangement joins TRBV19 to TRBJ1-2, with D hard to call. The CDR3 has 12 residues. CDR1 and CDR2 (germline): LNHDA, SQIVND (reference sequence). V shed 5 bases and J shed 11 bases, with 15 bases lying between them. For the CDR3, the DNA is TGTGCCAGTAGTGCCCAGGACGGGAGTTACACCTTC. Protein product: CASSAQDGSYTF.

The chain combines TRBV19 with TRBJ1-5, with D unclear. The CDR3 is 14 residues long. V lost 3 bases and J 3 bases, leaving 9 bases between the germline ends. Germline CDR1 and CDR2: LNHDA and SQIVND (reference sequence). The CDR3 region is CASSIGRVNQPQHF. The CDR3 region has the DNA TGTGCCAGTAGTATCGGGCGGGTCAATCAGCCCCAGCATTTT.

The table lists this clone with a few counts. The J gene is TRBJ2-1, the V gene TRBV29-1; TRBD1 matches 7 bases. Germline V gene data show CDR1 as SQVTM and CDR2 as ANQGSEA. This CDR3 region has 13 residues. V was clipped by 7 bases and J by 1 base; unmatched bases: 4. The CDR3 here is CSARQGSYNEQFF. The CDR3 region has the DNA TGCAGCGCCAGACAGGGATCCTACAATGAGCAGTTCTTC.

Many counts were recorded for this clone. The gene calls are TRBV29-1 and TRBJ2-7, with TRBD2 identical over 7 bases. CDR3 length: 14 amino acids. After removal of 4 bases from V and 4 bases from J, the junction contained 10 bases not matched to a gene. Germline V gene lookup returns CDR1 SQVTM and CDR2 ANQGSEA. CDR3 sequence: CSVAWGGFWYEQYF. The CDR3 DNA reads as TGCAGCGTTGCTTGGGGGGGGTTCTGGTACGAGCAGTACTTC.

A remark on this clone: A much larger clone lies one base from this, so it may be a read error. The CDR3 coding sequence is TGTGCCAGCAGCGGGGGCTCCTACAATGAGCAGTTCTTC. Translated, it gives CASSGGSYNEQFF. The genes are TRBV9 and TRBJ2-1; D is unresolved. The V and J ends lost 3 bases and 0 bases respectively, with 4 bases between them. The CDR3 runs 13 residues. Per the germline V gene, CDR1 is SGDLS and CDR2 is YYNGEE.

The chain recombines TRBV6-5 with TRBJ2-5; D is possibly TRBD2 (8 bases). Germline V gene lookup returns CDR1 MNHEY and CDR2 SVGAGI. With 5 bases removed from V and 13 bases from J, the gap between germline ends came to 20 bases. This CDR3 is built from 13 residues. CDR3 protein: CASSLRGGGGRYF. For the CDR3, the DNA is TGTGCCAGCAGTCTCCGAGGGGGCGGGGGGCGGTACTTC.

Regarding this clone: Other DNA sequences of this sample code for an identical CDR3. This chain uses TRBV28 with TRBJ2-7, with D tentatively TRBD1 (6 bases). Trimming removed 2 bases at V and 1 base at J, with 9 bases between. Per germline, CDR1 MDHEN and CDR2 SYDVKM. The CDR3 spans 14 residues. The CDR3, as DNA: TGTGCCAGCAGTTTAGGGGGCATTTCCTACGAGCAGTACTTC. This sequence encodes CASSLGGISYEQYF. Full variable domain (missing parts from reference TRBV28 and TRBJ2-7): DVKVTQSSRYLVKRTGEKVFLECVQDMDHENMFWYRQDPGLGLRLIYFSYDVKMKEKGDIPEGYSVSREKKERFSLILESASTNQTSMYLCASSLGGISYEQYFGPGTRLTVT.

On this clone: Other DNA sequences in this sample translate to the same CDR3. The chain joins TRBV5-1 to TRBJ2-7; D is perhaps TRBD1 (6 bases). CDR1 SGHRS and CDR2 YFSETQ come from the germline V gene. The CDR3 runs 14 residues. The V gene lost 0 bases and the J gene lost 2 bases, with 9 bases spanning the gap. The CDR3 DNA follows: TGCGCCAGCAGCTTGGTAACAGGGCCCTACGAGCAGTACTTC. This translates into CASSLVTGPYEQYF.

The rearrangement joins TRBV18 to TRBJ2-1; 8 bases are a match to TRBD1. This CDR3 is 16 amino acids long. After removal of 4 bases from V and 4 bases from J, the junction contained 9 bases not matched to a gene. Germline loops: CDR1 KGHSH, CDR2 LQKENI. CDR3 coding DNA: TGTGCCAGCTCACTGATCTGGACAGGGACTTACAATGAGCAGTTCTTC. This sequence encodes CASSLIWTGTYNEQFF.

The chain joins TRBV5-1 to TRBJ2-1, with 7 bases lining up with TRBD1. Trimming cost V 0 bases and J 9 bases; bases outside gene matches: 3. From germline, CDR1 is SGHRS and CDR2 YFSETQ. The CDR3 extends over 13 amino acids. The CDR3 spells CASSLGQGSEQFF. The CDR3 DNA sequence: TGCGCCAGCAGCTTGGGACAGGGAAGTGAGCAGTTCTTC.

V and J are TRBV7-3 and TRBJ2-3; TRBD2 aligns across 8 bases. CDR1 SGHTA and CDR2 FQGTGA come from the germline V gene. The junction had 9 bases not matched to a gene; V was cut back by 5 bases and J by 5 bases. The CDR3 covers 15 residues. CDR3 DNA: TGTGCCAGCAGCACAAGCGGGAGTAGGTTAGATACGCAGTATTTT. It translates to CASSTSGSRLDTQYF.

This clone was seen a handful of times. The chain combines TRBV11-2 with TRBJ2-2; 9 bases align to TRBD2. Germline loops: CDR1 SGHAT, CDR2 FQNNGV. V gave up 5 bases and J gave up 3 bases; unmatched junction bases: 10. The CDR3 extends over 17 amino acids. This chain's CDR3 is CASSPRGLAGYTGELFF. The CDR3 region has the DNA TGTGCCAGCAGCCCAAGAGGGCTAGCGGGGTACACCGGGGAGCTGTTTTTT.

V is TRBV5-1 and J is TRBJ1-2; TRBD1 matches at 7 bases. The V gene end was trimmed by 4 bases and the J gene end by 4 bases; junction bases not matched to a gene: 13. Germline assignment: CDR1 SGHRS and CDR2 YFSETQ. This CDR3 is 16 amino acids long. The CDR3 reads CASSPGGGQMTYGYTF. The CDR3 bases are TGCGCCAGCAGCCCCGGGGGGGGACAGATGACCTATGGCTACACCTTC. The entire variable domain, with the rest obtained from reference TRBV5-1 and TRBJ1-2, is as follows: KAGVTQTPRYLIKTRGQQVTLSCSPISGHRSVSWYQQTPGQGLQFLFEYFSETQRNKGNFPGRFSGRQFSNSRSEMNVSTLELGDSALYLCASSPGGGQMTYGYTFGSGTRLTVV.

The rearrangement links TRBV27 to TRBJ1-1; 10 bases align to TRBD1. The CDR3 runs 14 residues. After removal of 6 bases from V and 5 bases from J, the junction contained 6 bases not matched to a gene. Germline loops: CDR1 MNHEY, CDR2 SMNVEV (reference sequence). The CDR3, as DNA: TGTGCCAGCAGAACCCGGACAGGGGGGACTGAAGCTTTCTTT. It encodes CASRTRTGGTEAFF.

The J gene is TRBJ2-1, the V gene TRBV15; a possible D gene is TRBD2 (5 bases). The CDR3 spans 16 residues. CDR1 is LNHNV, CDR2 YYDKDF, per germline (reference sequence). Trimming removed 5 bases from V and 7 bases from J, with 21 bases in between. CDR3: CATSHPRAAEINEQFF. Here the CDR3 DNA reads TGTGCCACCAGCCACCCCCGAGCGGCGGAGATTAATGAGCAGTTCTTC.

The V and J genes are TRBV30 and TRBJ2-7; TRBD2 matches 14 bases. The CDR3 extends over 14 amino acids. Germline-derived CDR1 and CDR2 are GTSNPN and SVGIG (reference sequence). The trim removed 2 bases at V and 8 bases at J, leaving 5 bases unmatched. The CDR3 DNA sequence: TGTGCCTGGAGTCCGGGACTAGCGGGAGACCAGCAGTACTTC. Its protein is CAWSPGLAGDQQYF. Complete variable domain (other parts from reference TRBV30 and TRBJ2-7): SQTIHQWPATLVQPVGSPLSLECTVEGTSNPNLYWYRQAAGRGLQLLFYSVGIGQISSEVPQNLSASRPQDRQFILSSKKLLLSDSGFYLCAWSPGLAGDQQYFGPGTRLTVT.

The V call is TRBV6-5, the J call TRBJ2-7, with TRBD1 identical over 9 bases. With 7 bases clipped from V and 4 bases from J, the junction kept 8 bases outside the gene matches. CDR1 MNHEY and CDR2 SVGAGI come from the germline V gene. The CDR3 runs to 14 residues. CDR3 bases: TGTGCCAGCAAAGTAGGACAGGGGATATACGAGCAGTACTTC. Its translation is CASKVGQGIYEQYF.

The genes are TRBV6-5 and TRBJ1-2; 8 nucleotides line up with TRBD1. J was trimmed by 4 bases and V by 6 bases; bases with no gene match: 10. CDR1 MNHEY and CDR2 SVGAGI come from the germline V gene. CDR3 length: 15 amino acids. The CDR3 DNA reads as TGTGCCAGCAGAGGACAGGGTTACCCCTCCTATGGCTACACCTTC. It is translated as CASRGQGYPSYGYTF.

This chain uses TRBV7-2 with TRBJ2-1; D gene ambiguous. CDR3 length: 12 residues. CDR1 is SGHTA, CDR2 FQGNSA, per germline. The V gene lost 5 bases and the J gene lost 10 bases, with 12 bases spanning the gap. The CDR3 DNA sequence: TGTGCCAGCAGCCATATCCCAAGGGAGCAGTTCTTC. It yields the protein CASSHIPREQFF.